Listed below are T cell receptor beta chains from one sample, sequenced in a study of shared T cell receptors in the human thymus. Sequenced by immunoSEQ multiplex PCR; TCRdb stores in-frame clones only, minus some. The table includes hundreds of thousands of clones, around 87% detected once. This sample was shared with a second study, whose subject was human thymus T cells.

Material: thymocytes. These receptors originate from a boy less than two years old with a congenital heart defect. Both conserved end residues are part of each CDR3.

J,V,CDR3
TRBJ1-1,TRBV5-1,CASSSGTGLVNTEAFF
TRBJ1-6,TRBV27,CASSLFPPGGDQGPLHF
TRBJ1-3,TRBV18,CASSPGRTGLRNTIYF
TRBJ2-3,TRBV5-1,CASSFSLLDTQYF
TRBJ1-6,TRBV18,CASSPNDGDPPSLHF
TRBJ1-1,TRBV29-1,CSVGAGQGDSNTEAFF
TRBJ2-7,TRBV5-6,CASTNGQEATYEQYF
TRBJ1-4,TRBV28,CASSLRGEKLFF
TRBJ2-1,TRBV12-5,CASGLVVGGISNEQFF
TRBJ1-1,TRBV5-1,CASSPRSTVNTEAFF
TRBJ1-5,TRBV7-2,CASSPGDSNGNSNQPQHF
TRBJ1-1,TRBV6-5,CASSFDRPGPSEAFF
TRBJ1-4,TRBV7-9,CASSPLLGRNEKLFF
TRBJ2-7,TRBV30,CAWSAPRKGVSSYEQYF
TRBJ2-3,TRBV9,CASSTRGQGPSTDTQYF
TRBJ2-1,TRBV4-3,CASSQETSGGNEQFF
TRBJ1-6,TRBV7-3,CASSLRGTGPNSPLHF
TRBJ2-1,TRBV15,CATSRGLAGGGNEQFF
TRBJ1-2,TRBV27,CASTSHGGIFGYTF
TRBJ2-5,TRBV25-1,CASGAGAVETQYF
TRBJ1-5,TRBV19,CASSIAVPGWRNQPQHF
TRBJ1-3,TRBV9,CASSPTLRDSGNTIYF
TRBJ2-2,TRBV28,CASSWDRNTGELFF
TRBJ2-1,TRBV5-1,CASSLAARTYNEQFF
TRBJ2-7,TRBV4-2,CASSQDPLAVYEQYF
TRBJ1-1,TRBV28,CASSPPGTGDTEAFF